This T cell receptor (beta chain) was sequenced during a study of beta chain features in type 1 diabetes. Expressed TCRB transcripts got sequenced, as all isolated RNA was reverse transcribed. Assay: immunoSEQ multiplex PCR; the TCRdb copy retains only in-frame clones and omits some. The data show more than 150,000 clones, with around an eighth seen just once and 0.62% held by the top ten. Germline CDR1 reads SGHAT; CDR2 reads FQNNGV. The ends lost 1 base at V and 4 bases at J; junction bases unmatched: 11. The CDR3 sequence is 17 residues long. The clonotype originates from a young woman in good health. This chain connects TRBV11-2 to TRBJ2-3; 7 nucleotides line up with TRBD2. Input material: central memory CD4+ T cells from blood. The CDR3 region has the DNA TGTGCCAGCAGCTTAGGATCTCTAAGGACTAGGGCAGATACGCAGTATTTT. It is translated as CASSLGSLRTRADTQYF.